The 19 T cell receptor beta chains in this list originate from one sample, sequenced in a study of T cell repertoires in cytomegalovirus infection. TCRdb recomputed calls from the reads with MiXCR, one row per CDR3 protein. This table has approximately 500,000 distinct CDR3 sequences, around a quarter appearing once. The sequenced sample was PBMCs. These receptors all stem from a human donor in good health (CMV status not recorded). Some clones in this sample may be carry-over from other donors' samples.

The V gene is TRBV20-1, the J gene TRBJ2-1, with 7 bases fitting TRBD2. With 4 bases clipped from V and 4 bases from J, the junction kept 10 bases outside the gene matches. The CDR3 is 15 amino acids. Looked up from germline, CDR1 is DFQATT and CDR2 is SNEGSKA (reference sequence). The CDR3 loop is CSATPPQAGYNEQFF. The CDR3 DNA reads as TGCAGTGCTACTCCGCCCCAAGCGGGGTACAATGAGCAGTTCTTC.

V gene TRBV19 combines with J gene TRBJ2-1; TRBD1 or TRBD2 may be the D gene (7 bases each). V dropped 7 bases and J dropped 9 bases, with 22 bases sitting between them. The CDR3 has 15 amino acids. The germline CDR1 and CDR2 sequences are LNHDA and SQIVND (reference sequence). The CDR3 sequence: CASTPPVGRTGEQFF. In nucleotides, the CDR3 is TGTGCCAGTACTCCTCCGGTCGGGAGGACAGGTGAGCAGTTCTTC.

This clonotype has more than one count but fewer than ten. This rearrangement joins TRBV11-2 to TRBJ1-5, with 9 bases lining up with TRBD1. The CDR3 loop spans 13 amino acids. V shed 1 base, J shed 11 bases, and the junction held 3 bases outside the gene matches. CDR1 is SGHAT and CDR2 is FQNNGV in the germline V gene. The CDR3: CASSLARQGAQHF. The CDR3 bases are TGTGCCAGCAGCTTAGCGCGACAGGGGGCCCAGCATTTT.

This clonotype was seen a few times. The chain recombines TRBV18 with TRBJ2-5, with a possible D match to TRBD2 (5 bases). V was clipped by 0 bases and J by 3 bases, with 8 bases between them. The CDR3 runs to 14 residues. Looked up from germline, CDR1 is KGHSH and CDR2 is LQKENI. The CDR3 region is CASSPPGDKETQYF. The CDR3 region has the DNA TGTGCCAGCTCACCACCGGGAGACAAAGAGACCCAGTACTTC.

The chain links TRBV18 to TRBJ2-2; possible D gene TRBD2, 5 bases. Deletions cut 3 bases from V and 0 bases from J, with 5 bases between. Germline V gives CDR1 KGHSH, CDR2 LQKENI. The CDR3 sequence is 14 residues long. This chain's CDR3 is CASSPTTNTGELFF. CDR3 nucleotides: TGTGCCAGCTCACCGACTACGAACACCGGGGAGCTGTTTTTT.

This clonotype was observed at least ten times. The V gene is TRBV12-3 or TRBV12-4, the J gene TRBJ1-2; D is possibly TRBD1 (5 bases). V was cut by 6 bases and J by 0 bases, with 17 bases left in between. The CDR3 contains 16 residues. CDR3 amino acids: CASSRQLSLANYGYTF. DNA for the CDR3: TGTGCCAGCAGCCGACAGCTGTCCCTAGCTAACTATGGCTACACCTTC.

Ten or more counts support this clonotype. The CDR3, as DNA: TGTGCCAGCGGACAGGGACGTGGCACTGAAGCTTTCTTT. Protein product: CASGQGRGTEAFF. This rearrangement joins TRBV7-2 to TRBJ1-1; 8 nucleotides line up with TRBD1. V lost 8 bases, J lost 4 bases, and 6 bases stayed unmatched. From germline, CDR1 is SGHTA and CDR2 FQGNSA. CDR3 length: 13 residues. The variable domain in full, with the rest retrieved from reference TRBV7-2 and TRBJ1-1, is GAGVSQSPSNKVTEKGKDVELRCDPISGHTALYWYRQSLGQGLEFLIYFQGNSAPDKSGLPSDRFSAERTGGSVSTLTIQRTQQEDSAVYLCASGQGRGTEAFFGQGTRLTVV.

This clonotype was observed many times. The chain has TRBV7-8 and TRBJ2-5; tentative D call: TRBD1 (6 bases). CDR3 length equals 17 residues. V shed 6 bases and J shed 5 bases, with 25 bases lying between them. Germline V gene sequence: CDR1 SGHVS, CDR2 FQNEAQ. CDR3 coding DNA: TGTGCCAGCAGTCTACACACACGACGTTGGGACAAGGAGACCCAGTACTTC. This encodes CASSLHTRRWDKETQYF. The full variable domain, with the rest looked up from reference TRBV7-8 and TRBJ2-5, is GAGVSQSPRYKVAKRGQDVALRCDPISGHVSLFWYQQALGQGPEFLTYFQNEAQLDKSGLPSDRFFAERPEGSVSTLKIQRTQQEDSAVYLCASSLHTRRWDKETQYFGPGTRLLVL.

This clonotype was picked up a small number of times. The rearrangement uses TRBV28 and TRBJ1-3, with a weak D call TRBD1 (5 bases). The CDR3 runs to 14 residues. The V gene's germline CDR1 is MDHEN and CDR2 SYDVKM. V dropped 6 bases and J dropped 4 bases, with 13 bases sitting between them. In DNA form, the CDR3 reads TGTGCCAGCAGCCAAGCAGGGCGCGGAAACACCATATATTTT. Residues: CASSQAGRGNTIYF.

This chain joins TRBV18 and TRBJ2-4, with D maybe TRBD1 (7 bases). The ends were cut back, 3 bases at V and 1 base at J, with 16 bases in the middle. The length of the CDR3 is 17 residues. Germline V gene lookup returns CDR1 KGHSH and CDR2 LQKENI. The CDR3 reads CASSPPQGGEAKNIQYF. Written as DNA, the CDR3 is TGTGCCAGCTCACCCCCCCAGGGGGGCGAGGCCAAAAACATTCAGTACTTC.

The CDR3, as DNA: TGTGCCAGCAGCACGACGACTAGCGGGAGGGCCTCCACCGGGGAGCTGTTTTTT. Protein product: CASSTTTSGRASTGELFF. The gene calls are TRBV7-9 and TRBJ2-2; the match to TRBD2 covers 14 bases. The length of the CDR3 is 18 residues. Germline assignment: CDR1 SEHNR and CDR2 FQNEAQ (reference sequence). The V segment lost 5 bases and the J segment 4 bases; nucleotides outside the gene matches: 9.

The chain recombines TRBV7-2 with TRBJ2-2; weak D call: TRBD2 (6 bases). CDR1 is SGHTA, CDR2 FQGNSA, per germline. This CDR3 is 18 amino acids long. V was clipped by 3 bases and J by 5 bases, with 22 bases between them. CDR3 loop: CASSFYTVGGGFTGELFF. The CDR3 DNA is TGTGCCAGCAGCTTCTACACGGTGGGAGGAGGATTTACCGGGGAGCTGTTTTTT.

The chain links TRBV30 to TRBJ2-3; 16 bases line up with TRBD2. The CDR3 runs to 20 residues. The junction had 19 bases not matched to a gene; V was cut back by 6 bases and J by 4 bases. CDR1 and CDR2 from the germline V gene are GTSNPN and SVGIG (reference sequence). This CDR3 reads CACVLLQGTSGRAPPDTQYF. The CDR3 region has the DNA TGTGCCTGTGTCCTTCTACAGGGGACTAGCGGGAGGGCCCCCCCAGATACGCAGTATTTT.

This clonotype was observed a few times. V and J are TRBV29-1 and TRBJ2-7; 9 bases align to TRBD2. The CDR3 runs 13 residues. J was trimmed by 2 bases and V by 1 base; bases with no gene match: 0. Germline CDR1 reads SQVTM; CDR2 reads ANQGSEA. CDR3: CSVEASGAYEQYF. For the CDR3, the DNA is TGCAGCGTTGAAGCTAGCGGGGCCTACGAGCAGTACTTC.

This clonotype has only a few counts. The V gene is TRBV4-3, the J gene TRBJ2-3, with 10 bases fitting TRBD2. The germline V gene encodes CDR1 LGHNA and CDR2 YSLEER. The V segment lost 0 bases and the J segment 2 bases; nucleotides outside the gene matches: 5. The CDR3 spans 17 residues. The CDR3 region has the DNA TGCGCCAGCAGCCAAGACCTAGCGGGAGCCCTCACAGATACGCAGTATTTT. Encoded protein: CASSQDLAGALTDTQYF.

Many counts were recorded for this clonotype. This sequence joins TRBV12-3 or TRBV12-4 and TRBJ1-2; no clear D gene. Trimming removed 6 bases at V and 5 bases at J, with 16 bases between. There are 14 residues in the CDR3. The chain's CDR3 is CASRLAAATYGYTF. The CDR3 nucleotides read TGTGCCAGCAGACTCGCCGCTGCCACTTATGGCTACACCTTC.

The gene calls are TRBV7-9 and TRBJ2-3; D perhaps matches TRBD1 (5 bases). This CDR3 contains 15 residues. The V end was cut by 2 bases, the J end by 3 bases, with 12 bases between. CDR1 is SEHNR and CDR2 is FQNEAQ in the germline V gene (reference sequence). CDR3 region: CASSLQGAVTDTQYF. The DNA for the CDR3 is TGTGCCAGCAGCTTACAGGGTGCGGTGACAGATACGCAGTATTTT.

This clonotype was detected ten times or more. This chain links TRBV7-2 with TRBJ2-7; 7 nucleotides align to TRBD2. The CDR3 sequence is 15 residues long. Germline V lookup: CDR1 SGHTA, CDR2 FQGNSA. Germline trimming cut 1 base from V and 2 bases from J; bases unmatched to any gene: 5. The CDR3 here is CASSLGGGGPYEQYF. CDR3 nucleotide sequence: TGTGCCAGCAGCTTAGGGGGGGGGGGACCCTACGAGCAGTACTTC.

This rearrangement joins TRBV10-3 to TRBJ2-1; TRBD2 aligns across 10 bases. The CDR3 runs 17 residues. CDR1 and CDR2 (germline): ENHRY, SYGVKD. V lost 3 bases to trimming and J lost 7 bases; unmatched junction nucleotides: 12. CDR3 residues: CAISEKWMVAGGNEQFF. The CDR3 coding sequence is TGTGCCATCAGTGAAAAATGGATGGTAGCGGGGGGAAATGAGCAGTTCTTC.